One sample yielded the 15 T cell receptor beta chains listed below, sequenced in a study of tumor and adjacent non-tumor tissue in lung cancer. TCRbeta libraries were built with three rounds of nested PCR, modified from ARM-PCR. TCRdb passed the multiplex PCR reads through MiXCR, listing each CDR3 protein once. The data contain about 90,000 distinct CDR3 sequences, more than 65% of them singletons. RNA was extracted from bulk tissue without any cell sorting. Distant lung tissue was collected more than 3 cm away from the tumor edge. Material: distant non-tumor lung tissue. These receptors all stem from a woman aged 45-59 years with non-small cell lung cancer.

Concerning this clonotype itself: A junction end diverges from the germline sequence, so it may reflect a read error. V and J are TRBV12-3 or TRBV12-4 and TRBJ1-1; TRBD1 might be the D (5 bases). CDR3 length: 17 amino acids. The CDR3: CASSFTPGPGVNTEAFF. CDR3 coding DNA: TGTGCAAGCAGTTTTACCCCGGGCCCGGGGGTGAACACTGAAGCTTTCTTT.

On this clonotype itself: A read error may produce the germline difference seen at one junction end. The CDR3 region is CASSPRQGEWETQCF. CDR3 in DNA: TGTGCCAGCAGCCCACGACAGGGGGAGTGGGAGACCCAGTGCTTC. The genes are TRBV7-9 and TRBJ2-5, with 9 bases fitting TRBD1. CDR1 SEHNR and CDR2 FQNEAQ come from the germline V gene (reference sequence). The CDR3 is 15 residues long.

On this clonotype itself: At one of its ends the junction is not consistent with the germline gene, which may arise from a read error. The chain combines TRBV11-2 with TRBJ2-3; D may be TRBD2 (7 bases). The CDR3 is made up of 19 amino acids. Germline-derived CDR1 and CDR2 are SGHAT and FQNNGV. The CDR3 region has the DNA TGTGCCAGCGGCATCAGACTAGGGGGAGGGAAATTCGGCACGGATACGCAGTATTTT. This translates into CASGIRLGGGKFGTDTQYF.

In regard to this clonotype: A clone one base away is much larger, so this may be a read error. Since no conserved phenylalanine or tryptophan closes the CDR3, a read error is the likely cause. The chain recombines TRBV12-3 or TRBV12-4 with TRBJ2-2, with 14 positions matching TRBD2. J gave up 4 bases and V 3 bases, and 13 bases lay outside the gene matches. This CDR3 region has 20 residues. The CDR3 is CASSFRDGTSGRIPTGELFS. In nucleotides, the CDR3 is TGTGCCAGCAGTTTTAGGGACGGGACTAGCGGGAGAATTCCCACCGGGGAGCTGTTTTCT.

Notes on this clonotype: Its ends do not fully match the called genes, so a read error is possible. V gene TRBV4-2 combines with J gene TRBJ2-1, with 8 bases identical to TRBD2. The germline V gene encodes CDR1 LGHNA and CDR2 YNFKEQ. The length of the CDR3 is 18 residues. The CDR3 DNA reads TGTACCAGCAGCCATAATGACGGGCGGGAGGCCTCCTACAATGAGCAGTTCTTC. It yields the protein CTSSHNDGREASYNEQFF.

Comments on this clonotype: The CDR3 end shows no conserved phenylalanine or tryptophan, and so a read error is likely. The rearrangement links TRBV14 to TRBJ1-1; D is possibly TRBD1 (5 bases). The germline gives CDR1 SGHDN, CDR2 FVKESK. The CDR3 is 19 residues long. The chain's CDR3 is CDSSQDPTVPRKRNTEAFI. The CDR3 DNA reads as TGTGACAGCAGCCAAGACCCGACAGTCCCCAGGAAACGGAACACTGAAGCTTTCATT.

Concerning this clonotype: A much larger clone lies a single base off, so this may be a read error. The chain carries TRBV20-1 and TRBJ2-7; 8 nucleotides line up with TRBD2. V was clipped by 4 bases and J by 6 bases; unmatched bases: 5. The germline V gene has CDR1 DFQATT and CDR2 SNEGSKA (reference sequence). This CDR3 has 12 amino acids. DNA for the CDR3: TGCAGTGCTAATAGTCTAGCGGGCGAGCAGTACTTC. It specifies CSANSLAGEQYF.

The CDR3 loop reads CSARVTSGTFSYEQYF. Written as DNA, the CDR3 is TGCAGTGCTAGGGTGACTAGCGGGACTTTTTCCTACGAGCAGTACTTC. The genes are TRBV20-1 and TRBJ2-7, with 11 bases aligning to TRBD2. V was clipped by 3 bases and J by 1 base; unmatched bases: 8. CDR1 DFQATT and CDR2 SNEGSKA come from the germline V gene (reference sequence). The CDR3 is made up of 16 amino acids.

In its sample, this clonotype was seen once. The rearrangement uses TRBV10-3 and TRBJ2-7, with D unclear. Germline V gene sequence: CDR1 ENHRY, CDR2 SYGVKD. The V end was cut by 1 base, the J end by 2 bases, with 12 bases between. This CDR3 spans 15 amino acids. The CDR3 nucleotides read TGTGCCATCAGTGAGTTGGTAGCTCGGGCCTACGAGCAGTACTTC. This encodes CAISELVARAYEQYF.

Details on this clonotype: A junction boundary mismatches the germline segment, possibly from a read error. The chain recombines TRBV12-3 or TRBV12-4 with TRBJ2-5; 7 positions match TRBD1. The CDR3 spans 18 residues. CDR3 sequence: CVSSLRPLGCGTEETQYF. The CDR3, as DNA: TGTGTCAGCAGTTTACGACCCTTAGGGTGTGGGACAGAAGAGACCCAGTACTTC.

The rearrangement joins TRBV6-1 to TRBJ2-2, with 8 bases lining up with TRBD2. CDR1 MNHNS and CDR2 SASEGT come from the germline V gene. This CDR3 comprises 16 residues. CDR3 DNA: TGTTCAAGCAGTGAAGATCCCGGGAGGGTCACCGGGGAGCTGTTTTTT. Translated, it gives CSSSEDPGRVTGELFF.

In the case of this clonotype: The junction does not match germline at one end; this may be a read error. The CDR3, as DNA: TGCGCGAGCAGCATGAGAGGGGGGAGCAATCAGCCCCAGCATTTT. It translates to CASSMRGGSNQPQHF. J is TRBJ1-5 and V is TRBV10-2; possible D gene TRBD1, 6 bases. The CDR3 runs to 15 residues. Germline V gives CDR1 WSHSY, CDR2 SAAADI.

Regarding this clonotype: Compared with germline, one end of the junction differs, possibly owing to a read error. The chain is built from TRBV4-1 and TRBJ2-3; either TRBD1 or TRBD2 may supply D (6 bases each). CDR1 is MGHRA and CDR2 is YSYEKL in the germline V gene. CDR3 size: 17 residues. The CDR3 spells CASNQGVTRGMSDAQYF. The CDR3 bases are TGCGCCAGCAACCAAGGAGTGACTAGGGGGATGTCAGATGCGCAGTATTTT.

On this clonotype: One end of the junction fails to match germline, which may point to a read error. The rearrangement joins TRBV7-9 to TRBJ2-7, with a weak D call TRBD2 (7 bases). Germline V lookup: CDR1 SEHNR, CDR2 FQNEAQ (reference sequence). The CDR3 length is 16 residues. The CDR3 spells CANSLFPQGTTYEQYF. The CDR3 nucleotides are TGTGCCAACAGCTTATTCCCCCAGGGGACTACCTACGAGCAGTACTTC.

About this clonotype itself: At one boundary the junction diverges from the germline segment, which might be a read error. The rearrangement links TRBV6-2 or TRBV6-3 to TRBJ2-3; possible D gene TRBD2, 6 bases. Germline CDR1 is MNHEY and CDR2 is SVGEGT. The CDR3 extends over 14 amino acids. CDR3 in DNA: TGTGCCAGCAGCTATAGCGGTGCCACAGATACACAGTATTTT. It specifies CASSYSGATDTQYF.